These 25 T cell receptor beta chains originate from one sample sequenced in a study of metastatic and nonmetastatic thyroid tumors. TCRdb reanalyzed the PCR reads via MiXCR. The top ten clones hold approximately 21% of a sample with 46,000 or so clones, around 15% of them seen once. Treatment of any kind had been given to no patient before thyroid surgery. The specimen sequenced was blood. The receptor source for this set is a female donor with papillary thyroid cancer or a benign thyroid nodule (not recorded which). Some clones in this sample may be carry-over from other donors' samples.

There are many counts of this clone. The chain links TRBV24-1 to TRBJ2-2; maybe TRBD2 (5 bases). This CDR3 has 16 residues. Trimming removed 2 bases from V and 6 bases from J, with 15 bases in between. In germline, CDR1 is KGHDR, CDR2 SFDVKD. This CDR3 reads CATSDSVGPGSGELFF. In DNA, the CDR3 is TGTGCCACCAGTGATTCTGTGGGCCCGGGGTCCGGGGAGCTGTTTTTT.

The table lists this clone with many counts. The rearrangement links TRBV12-5 to TRBJ2-3, with a tentative D call TRBD1 (5 bases). Germline loops: CDR1 LGHNT, CDR2 FRNRAP. The CDR3 totals 13 residues. Deletions cut 5 bases from V and 6 bases from J, with 12 bases between. For the CDR3, the DNA is TGTGCTAGTGGTATTGATAACAGGGATACGCAGTATTTT. Its protein product is CASGIDNRDTQYF.

The chain has TRBV5-1 and TRBJ2-1, with TRBD2 identical over 10 bases. CDR3 length: 16 residues. CDR1 and CDR2 from the germline V gene are SGHRS and YFSETQ. V shed 0 bases and J 9 bases; nucleotides not matched to a gene: 9. In DNA form, the CDR3 reads TGCGCCAGCAGCTTGGGTCTAGCGGGAGTCGGGAGTGAGCAGTTCTTC. Translation: CASSLGLAGVGSEQFF.

This clone was counted ten times or more. The chain couples TRBV30 to TRBJ2-7, with 9 bases fitting TRBD1. This CDR3 comprises 13 residues. The V and J ends lost 4 bases and 7 bases, in that order; junction bases with no gene match: 8. Germline CDR1 reads GTSNPN; CDR2 reads SVGIG (reference sequence). The CDR3: CAWNRGLVGEQYF. The CDR3, as DNA: TGTGCCTGGAACAGGGGGCTGGTCGGAGAGCAGTACTTC.

In DNA, the CDR3 is TGTGCCAGCAGTGGTATGACAGGGGTGGACACCATATATTTT. This encodes CASSGMTGVDTIYF. This chain uses TRBV28 with TRBJ1-3; 8 bases are a match to TRBD1. The germline V gene has CDR1 MDHEN and CDR2 SYDVKM. The V segment lost 5 bases and the J segment 8 bases; nucleotides outside the gene matches: 8. The CDR3 is made up of 14 amino acids. Filled out from reference TRBV28 and TRBJ1-3, the complete variable domain reads DVKVTQSSRYLVKRTGEKVFLECVQDMDHENMFWYRQDPGLGLRLIYFSYDVKMKEKGDIPEGYSVSREKKERFSLILESASTNQTSMYLCASSGMTGVDTIYFGEGSWLTVV.

At least ten counts were recorded for this clone. This chain links TRBV28 with TRBJ1-5; the D is unclear. The length of the CDR3 is 14 residues. Per the germline V gene, CDR1 is MDHEN and CDR2 is SYDVKM. V lost 3 bases, J lost 7 bases, and 13 bases lay in between. The CDR3 region is CASSFSSTAQPQHF. The CDR3 DNA reads as TGTGCCAGCAGTTTTTCTTCTACGGCCCAGCCCCAGCATTTT.

This clone was picked up many times. CDR3 in DNA: TGCGCCAGCAGCTCTACCTCTGGAAACACCATATATTTT. This codes for CASSSTSGNTIYF. The V call is TRBV5-1, the J call TRBJ1-3; D is unresolved. The CDR3 is made up of 13 amino acids. Germline V CDR1 and CDR2: SGHRS, YFSETQ. The V end lost 3 bases, the J end lost 0 bases, and 4 bases lay between the germline ends.

The rearrangement uses TRBV6-6 and TRBJ2-7; 11 bases are shared with TRBD1. There are 16 residues in the CDR3. The germline V gene encodes CDR1 MNHNY and CDR2 SVGAGI (reference sequence). Trimming took 2 bases from V and 0 from J; bases not matched to a gene: 3. In DNA form, the CDR3 reads TGTGCCAGCAGTTACCGCGGGACAGGGGGCTCCTACGAGCAGTACTTC. Translating it yields CASSYRGTGGSYEQYF.

Regarding this clone: A single base separates this from a much larger clone, so it may be a read error. The chain couples TRBV3-1 to TRBJ2-5, with D perhaps matching TRBD1 (5 bases). The CDR3 extends over 14 amino acids. Deletions cut 5 bases from V and 5 bases from J, with 15 bases between. Germline V lookup: CDR1 LGHDT, CDR2 YNNKEL (reference sequence). The DNA of the CDR3 is TGTGCCAGCAGCGCGACAGTGGTCGGGGAGACCCAGTACTTC. As protein: CASSATVVGETQYF.

This clone was seen many times. The V gene is TRBV28, the J gene TRBJ2-7; D may be TRBD1 (6 bases). There are 14 residues in the CDR3. Germline V gene lookup returns CDR1 MDHEN and CDR2 SYDVKM. V gave up 4 bases and J gave up 2 bases, with 12 bases separating them. In DNA, the CDR3 is TGTGCCAGCAGTTCCCGGACAGATCCCTACGAGCAGTACTTC. Protein sequence: CASSSRTDPYEQYF.

This clone has a count of ten or more. The chain employs TRBV5-5 and TRBJ2-2; 7 nucleotides line up with TRBD2. V lost 4 bases, J lost 7 bases, and 1 base stayed unmatched. CDR3 length: 12 amino acids. Germline CDR1 is SGHKS and CDR2 is YYEKEE (reference sequence). The chain's CDR3 is CASSGEGGELFF. DNA of the CDR3: TGTGCCAGCAGCGGGGAGGGCGGGGAGCTGTTTTTT. Looking up the rest from reference TRBV5-5 and TRBJ2-2 gives the full variable domain: DAGVTQSPTHLIKTRGQQVTLRCSPISGHKSVSWYQQVLGQGPQFIFQYYEKEERGRGNFPDRFSARQFPNYSSELNVNALLLGDSALYLCASSGEGGELFFGEGSRLTVL.

As concerns this clone: The sample holds other DNA sequences that translate to the same CDR3. The J gene is TRBJ1-4, the V gene TRBV5-5; D might be TRBD1 (5 bases). The V end lost 6 bases, the J end lost 8 bases, and 23 bases lay between the germline ends. CDR3 length equals 16 residues. Germline V CDR1 and CDR2: SGHKS, YYEKEE (reference sequence). In nucleotides, the CDR3 is TGTGCCAGCACCGACGACCCTGGGGCTGGCGGCGAAAAACTGTTTTTT. This sequence encodes CASTDDPGAGGEKLFF.

This clone was counted at least ten times. This sequence joins TRBV20-1 and TRBJ2-1, with TRBD2 matching 8 bases. The CDR3 consists of 14 residues. The V gene's germline CDR1 is DFQATT and CDR2 SNEGSKA (reference sequence). The V segment lost 6 bases and the J segment 14 bases; nucleotides outside the gene matches: 18. The CDR3 region is CSAQSPPSGTREFF. CDR3 DNA sequence: TGCAGTGCCCAGTCCCCGCCGTCTGGGACTAGAGAGTTCTTC.

The table lists this clone with many counts. The chain uses TRBV24-1 and TRBJ2-1; 9 bases are shared with TRBD2. Germline V lookup: CDR1 KGHDR, CDR2 SFDVKD. Unmatched junction bases numbered 9, after V lost 9 bases and J lost 4 bases. This CDR3 has 15 amino acids. The CDR3: CATGIAGAGYNEQFF. CDR3 sequence (DNA): TGTGCCACCGGGATAGCGGGAGCGGGATACAATGAGCAGTTCTTC.

This clone occurred a few times. This chain uses TRBV27 with TRBJ2-1, with 11 positions matching TRBD1. CDR1 is MNHEY and CDR2 is SMNVEV in the germline V gene (reference sequence). The CDR3 loop spans 15 amino acids. V gave up 3 bases and J gave up 9 bases; unmatched junction bases: 7. The DNA for the CDR3 is TGTGCCAGCAGTTTCCTTGGACAGGGGGCTAGTGAGCAGTTCTTC. Amino acid sequence: CASSFLGQGASEQFF.

V usage is TRBV11-2 and J usage is TRBJ2-7; 8 bases fit TRBD1. The CDR3 consists of 17 residues. The V gene end was trimmed by 3 bases and the J gene end by 2 bases; junction bases not matched to a gene: 12. Looked up from germline, CDR1 is SGHAT and CDR2 is FQNNGV. CDR3 sequence: CASSFDQGAGRPYEQYF. In DNA form, the CDR3 reads TGTGCCAGCAGCTTCGACCAGGGGGCGGGACGCCCCTACGAGCAGTACTTC.

This clone has a count of ten or more. This chain connects TRBV20-1 to TRBJ1-4, with D possibly being TRBD1 (5 bases). CDR3 length: 11 residues. Germline lookup yields CDR1 DFQATT and CDR2 SNEGSKA (reference sequence). V shed 7 bases and J shed 8 bases, with 11 bases lying between them. The CDR3 reads CSVSEGEKLFF. CDR3 DNA sequence: TGCAGTGTTAGCGAGGGGGAAAAACTGTTTTTT.

In its sample, this clone was seen many times. The chain carries TRBV10-1 and TRBJ2-1; the match to TRBD1 covers 8 bases. Per the germline V gene, CDR1 is WNHNN and CDR2 is SYGVQD (reference sequence). J gave up 7 bases and V 1 base, and 6 bases lay outside the gene matches. CDR3 length: 15 residues. CDR3 region: CASSEWGDRKNEQFF. The CDR3 nucleotides read TGCGCCAGCAGTGAGTGGGGGGACAGGAAAAATGAGCAGTTCTTC.

The V gene is TRBV5-1, the J gene TRBJ1-2; weak D call: TRBD1 (5 bases). The germline CDR1 and CDR2 sequences are SGHRS and YFSETQ. V dropped 10 bases and J dropped 3 bases, with 19 bases sitting between them. This CDR3 comprises 14 residues. For the CDR3, the DNA is TGCGCCTCTCGAGAGGGGATGGTAGACTATGGCTACACCTTC. Encoded protein: CASREGMVDYGYTF.

This clone was seen many times. V and J are TRBV12-3 or TRBV12-4 and TRBJ1-5; D uncertain. The CDR3 totals 12 residues. V lost 3 bases to trimming and J lost 4 bases, with 4 bases between them. The CDR3 nucleotides read TGTGCCAGCAGTTTGAGGAATCAGCCCCAGCATTTT. This encodes CASSLRNQPQHF.

This clone was counted many times. The rearrangement uses TRBV14 and TRBJ2-1; no clear D gene. CDR3 length: 16 residues. Germline V gene lookup returns CDR1 SGHDN and CDR2 FVKESK. The germline V and J ends were trimmed by 0 bases and 3 bases, with 12 bases remaining between them. This CDR3 is CASSQEAARDYNEQFF. DNA for the CDR3: TGTGCCAGCAGCCAAGAGGCAGCGAGAGACTACAATGAGCAGTTCTTC.

This chain connects TRBV7-3 to TRBJ2-2; no definite D call. Germline CDR1 is SGHTA and CDR2 is FQGTGA. The V end lost 3 bases, the J end lost 0 bases, and 5 bases lay between the germline ends. The CDR3 is made up of 14 amino acids. The CDR3 coding sequence is TGTGCCAGCAGCTTGACCACGAACACCGGGGAGCTGTTTTTT. Its protein product is CASSLTTNTGELFF.

In nucleotides, the CDR3 is TGTGCCAGTAGTATTCAGGGGAGGAGCGGGGAGCTGTTTTTT. This sequence encodes CASSIQGRSGELFF. The J gene is TRBJ2-2, the V gene TRBV19; D may match TRBD1 or TRBD2 (6 bases each). The V and J ends lost 3 bases and 7 bases respectively, with 12 bases between them. Per the germline V gene, CDR1 is LNHDA and CDR2 is SQIVND (reference sequence). The CDR3 is 14 amino acids.

In its sample, this clone was seen once. This chain links TRBV5-6 with TRBJ2-3; 11 nucleotides agree with TRBD1. The CDR3 loop spans 18 amino acids. The V and J ends lost 8 bases and 2 bases, in that order; junction bases with no gene match: 16. Per germline, CDR1 SGHDT and CDR2 YYEEEE. CDR3 bases: TGTGCCAGTAGCCGACAAATCGGACAGGGGGCTGACACAGATACGCAGTATTTT. Translating it yields CASSRQIGQGADTDTQYF. Together with reference TRBV5-6 and TRBJ2-3, the CDR3 gives the full variable domain: DAGVTQSPTHLIKTRGQQVTLRCSPKSGHDTVSWYQQALGQGPQFIFQYYEEEERQRGNFPDRFSGHQFPNYSSELNVNALLLGDSALYLCASSRQIGQGADTDTQYFGPGTRLTVL.

There are many counts of this clone. The J gene is TRBJ1-6, the V gene TRBV28; weak D call: TRBD1 (6 bases). CDR3 size: 12 residues. Germline-derived CDR1 and CDR2 are MDHEN and SYDVKM. Trimming pared 3 bases from V and 16 bases from J, leaving 13 bases between. The CDR3 protein is CASSLTGLRLHF. CDR3 bases: TGTGCCAGCAGTTTGACAGGCCTAAGACTCCACTTT.